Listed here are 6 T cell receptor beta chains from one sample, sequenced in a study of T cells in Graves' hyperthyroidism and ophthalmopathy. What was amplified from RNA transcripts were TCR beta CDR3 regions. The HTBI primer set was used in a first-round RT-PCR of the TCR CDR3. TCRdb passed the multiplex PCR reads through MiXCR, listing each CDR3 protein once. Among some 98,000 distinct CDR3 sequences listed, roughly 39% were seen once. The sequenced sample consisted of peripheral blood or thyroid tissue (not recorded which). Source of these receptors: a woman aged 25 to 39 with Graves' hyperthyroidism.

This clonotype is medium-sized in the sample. CDR3 amino acids: CASSYEGLDQYF. CDR3 in DNA: TGTGCCAGCAGTTACGAGGGTCTGGACCAGTACTTC. V is TRBV6-5 and J is TRBJ2-5, with D possibly matching TRBD2 (5 bases). The V gene lost 2 bases and the J gene lost 10 bases, with 11 bases spanning the gap. Germline lookup yields CDR1 MNHEY and CDR2 SVGAGI. The CDR3 is 12 residues long.

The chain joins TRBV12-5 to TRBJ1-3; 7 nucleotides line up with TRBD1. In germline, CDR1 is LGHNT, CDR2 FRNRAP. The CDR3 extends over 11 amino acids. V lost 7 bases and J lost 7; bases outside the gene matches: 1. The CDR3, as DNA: TGTGCTAGTGCCAGGGGGAACACCATATATTTT. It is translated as CASARGNTIYF.

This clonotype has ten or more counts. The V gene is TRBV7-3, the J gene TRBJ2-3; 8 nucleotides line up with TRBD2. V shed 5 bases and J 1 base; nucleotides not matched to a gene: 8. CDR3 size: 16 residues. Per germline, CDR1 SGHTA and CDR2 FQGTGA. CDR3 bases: TGTGCCAGCAGCCCAACCCTAGCGGGTCGCACAGATACGCAGTATTTT. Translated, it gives CASSPTLAGRTDTQYF. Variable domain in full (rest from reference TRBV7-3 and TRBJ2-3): GAGVSQTPSNKVTEKGKYVELRCDPISGHTALYWYRQSLGQGPEFLIYFQGTGAADDSGLPNDRFFAVRPEGSVSTLKIQRTERGDSAVYLCASSPTLAGRTDTQYFGPGTRLTVL.

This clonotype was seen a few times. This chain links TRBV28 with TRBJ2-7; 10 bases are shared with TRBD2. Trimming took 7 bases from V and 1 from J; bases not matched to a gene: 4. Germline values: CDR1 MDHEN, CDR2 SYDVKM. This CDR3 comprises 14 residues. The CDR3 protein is CASKREGLSYEQYF. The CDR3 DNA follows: TGTGCCAGCAAGCGGGAGGGCCTGTCCTACGAGCAGTACTTC.

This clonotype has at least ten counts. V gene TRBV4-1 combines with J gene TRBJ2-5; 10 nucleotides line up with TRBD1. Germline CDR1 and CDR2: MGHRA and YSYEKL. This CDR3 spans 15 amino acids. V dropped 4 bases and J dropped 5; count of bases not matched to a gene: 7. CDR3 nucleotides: TGCGCCAGCAGCCTTTGGACAGGGGGGGGGGAGACCCAGTACTTC. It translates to CASSLWTGGGETQYF.

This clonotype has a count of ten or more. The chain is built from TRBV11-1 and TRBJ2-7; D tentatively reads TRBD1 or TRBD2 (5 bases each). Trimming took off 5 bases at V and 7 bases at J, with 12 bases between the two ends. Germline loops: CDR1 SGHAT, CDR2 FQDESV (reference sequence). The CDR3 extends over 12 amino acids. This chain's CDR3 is CASSQDWGEQYF. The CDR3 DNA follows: TGTGCCAGCAGCCAAGATTGGGGGGAGCAGTACTTC. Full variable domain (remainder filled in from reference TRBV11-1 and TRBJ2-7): EAEVAQSPRYKITEKSQAVAFWCDPISGHATLYWYRQILGQGPELLVQFQDESVVDDSQLPKDRFSAERLKGVDSTLKIQPAELGDSAMYLCASSQDWGEQYFGPGTRLTVT.